This passage covers 5 T cell receptor beta chains from one sample sequenced in a study of OX40 agonist ivuxolimab in advanced cancers. The library was obtained by the immunoSEQ multiplex PCR assay. TCRdb retrieved this table from immuneACCESS and kept in-frame rearrangements only. Not all clones are present; in checked studies, unresolved V genes account for under half, and no reason is known for the remainder. Recorded for this sample are over 100,000 clones; approximately 90% of them occurred a single time. Together, the top ten hold about 1% of the sample. This material consisted of CD4+ or CD8+ T cells sorted from blood, taken in a trial of the OX40 agonist ivuxolimab. Receptor source: an adult with an advanced solid tumor such as melanoma, head and neck, liver or kidney cancer.

This chain uses TRBV7-2 with TRBJ1-2; TRBD1 agrees at 7 bases. The ends lost 4 bases at V and 3 bases at J; junction bases unmatched: 5. The CDR3 length is 14 residues. Germline V gene sequence: CDR1 SGHTA, CDR2 FQGNSA. CDR3: CASSSDGQDYGYTF. CDR3 sequence (DNA): TGTGCCAGCAGCTCAGACGGACAGGACTATGGCTACACCTTC. The whole variable domain, remainder taken from reference TRBV7-2 and TRBJ1-2, is GAGVSQSPSNKVTEKGKDVELRCDPISGHTALYWYRQSLGQGLEFLIYFQGNSAPDKSGLPSDRFSAERTGGSVSTLTIQRTQQEDSAVYLCASSSDGQDYGYTFGSGTRLTVV.

CDR3 in amino acids: CASSGLQGTSIEQYF. The CDR3 DNA sequence: TGTGCCAGCAGCGGATTACAGGGGACGTCGATCGAGCAGTACTTC. The chain combines TRBV7-2 with TRBJ2-7; 7 positions agree with TRBD1. This CDR3 contains 15 residues. The trim removed 5 bases at V and 6 bases at J, leaving 13 bases unmatched. Germline CDR1 SGHTA, CDR2 FQGNSA.

The chain links TRBV5-4 to TRBJ1-3, with a weak D call TRBD1 (5 bases). CDR3 length: 14 residues. V was cut by 1 base and J by 4 bases, with 9 bases left in between. Germline values: CDR1 SGHNT, CDR2 YYREEE (reference sequence). The CDR3 is CASSLQGAGNTIYF. The CDR3 bases are TGTGCCAGCAGCTTGCAGGGTGCAGGAAACACCATATATTTT.

This chain joins TRBV28 and TRBJ1-2, with 7 bases that match TRBD1. V trimming: 6 bases; J trimming: 3 bases; junction bases outside the gene matches: 7. Germline assignment: CDR1 MDHEN and CDR2 SYDVKM. This CDR3 region has 14 residues. The CDR3, as DNA: TGTGCCAGCAGAGCCGGGACAGATTACTATGGCTACACCTTC. Its translation is CASRAGTDYYGYTF.

V is TRBV7-9 and J is TRBJ1-1; 10 nucleotides agree with TRBD1. CDR3 length: 16 amino acids. Germline loops: CDR1 SEHNR, CDR2 FQNEAQ (reference sequence). Trimming at V came to 4 bases and at J to 3 bases, leaving 8 bases not matched to a gene. DNA for the CDR3: TGTGCCAGCAGCTCAGACAGGGGGCGGGGGTACACTGAAGCTTTCTTT. This sequence encodes CASSSDRGRGYTEAFF.